These 26 T cell receptor beta chains originate from one sample sequenced in a study of CD8 T cells in Susac syndrome. The authors reverse transcribed 0.5 to 1 ug RNA with random hexamers. TCRdb reanalysed the immunoSEQ multiplex PCR reads using MiXCR and keeps one entry per CDR3 protein. The table shows 51,000 or so distinct CDR3 sequences, with roughly 93% occurring only once. Sequenced input: CD8+ T cells from PBMCs. The receptors come from a human donor in good health.

This chain uses TRBV11-2 with TRBJ2-2, with D uncertain. V lost 1 base and J 6 bases, leaving 6 bases between the germline ends. Germline CDR1 and CDR2: SGHAT and FQNNGV. The CDR3 is made up of 13 amino acids. The CDR3 reads CASSLVAPGELFF. CDR3 DNA sequence: TGTGCCAGCAGCTTAGTAGCTCCCGGGGAGCTGTTTTTT.

The chain is built from TRBV15 and TRBJ2-3; D call uncertain. This CDR3 has 16 residues. CDR1 LNHNV and CDR2 YYDKDF come from the germline V gene (reference sequence). Trimming pared 0 bases from V and 4 bases from J, leaving 14 bases between. CDR3 nucleotide sequence: TGTGCCACCAGCAGAGATTACTCCGTCAGTGCAGATACGCAGTATTTT. It yields the protein CATSRDYSVSADTQYF. Looking up the rest from reference TRBV15 and TRBJ2-3 gives the full variable domain: DAMVIQNPRYQVTQFGKPVTLSCSQTLNHNVMYWYQQKSSQAPKLLFHYYDKDFNNEADTPDNFQSRRPNTSFCFLDIRSPGLGDTAMYLCATSRDYSVSADTQYFGPGTRLTVL.

The chain couples TRBV7-8 to TRBJ2-3; no definite D call. The germline V and J ends were trimmed by 0 bases and 1 base, with 5 bases remaining between them. This CDR3 is 14 amino acids long. CDR1 and CDR2 (germline): SGHVS, FQNEAQ. The CDR3, as DNA: TGTGCCAGCAGCTTAGCCGGCGGCACAGATACGCAGTATTTT. As protein: CASSLAGGTDTQYF.

The chain joins TRBV27 to TRBJ1-1, with D unresolved. Looked up from germline, CDR1 is MNHEY and CDR2 is SMNVEV (reference sequence). The CDR3 is 13 residues long. The V and J ends lost 9 bases and 3 bases respectively, with 14 bases between them. As DNA, the CDR3 is TGTGCCAGTGGGGAGGCGTCGTACACTGAAGCTTTCTTT. Translating it yields CASGEASYTEAFF.

This clonotype was counted a single time. The V call is TRBV6-1, the J call TRBJ2-1; D remains ambiguous. This CDR3 spans 16 amino acids. Trimming pared 1 base from V and 7 bases from J, leaving 17 bases between. Germline values: CDR1 MNHNS, CDR2 SASEGT. The CDR3 DNA follows: TGTGCCAGCAGTGAAGGAACTCTCCCCCATACGAATGAGCAGTTCTTC. Amino acid sequence: CASSEGTLPHTNEQFF.

The chain joins TRBV7-9 to TRBJ1-1, with TRBD1 as a possible D gene (5 bases). This CDR3 is 14 amino acids long. CDR1 and CDR2 (germline): SEHNR, FQNEAQ (reference sequence). The V gene lost 5 bases and the J gene lost 5 bases, with 15 bases spanning the gap. CDR3 amino acids: CASSPTGRATEAFF. The CDR3 nucleotides read TGTGCCAGCAGCCCCACGGGGCGGGCAACTGAAGCTTTCTTT.

The J gene is TRBJ2-5, the V gene TRBV6-5, with 7 positions matching TRBD1. The CDR3 runs 12 residues. With 7 bases clipped from V and 4 bases from J, the junction kept 3 bases outside the gene matches. The germline V gene has CDR1 MNHEY and CDR2 SVGAGI. The CDR3 nucleotides read TGTGCCAGCACCAGGGACAGAGAGACCCAGTACTTC. Translation gives CASTRDRETQYF.

V is TRBV27 and J is TRBJ2-1; no definite D call. CDR3 length equals 12 residues. The V end lost 5 bases, the J end lost 6 bases, and 8 bases lay between the germline ends. CDR1 and CDR2 from the germline V gene are MNHEY and SMNVEV (reference sequence). CDR3 sequence reads: CASSPHVNEQFF. The CDR3 region has the DNA TGTGCCAGCAGTCCCCACGTCAATGAGCAGTTCTTC.

V usage is TRBV28 and J usage is TRBJ2-7, with a possible D match to TRBD2 (6 bases). Trimming pared 4 bases from V and 2 bases from J, leaving 21 bases between. Germline V CDR1 and CDR2: MDHEN, SYDVKM. This CDR3 has 17 residues. The CDR3 nucleotides are TGTGCCAGCAGTTCGGTTTCAATGGGGGGAATCGCCTACGAGCAGTACTTC. It yields the protein CASSSVSMGGIAYEQYF.

The chain is built from TRBV29-1 and TRBJ1-1; no definite D call. CDR3 size: 11 residues. V lost 4 bases to trimming and J lost 2 bases, with 5 bases between them. In germline, CDR1 is SQVTM, CDR2 ANQGSEA. The CDR3 bases are TGCAGCGTTGTACACAACACTGAAGCTTTCTTT. Translated: CSVVHNTEAFF.

The chain employs TRBV27 and TRBJ1-2, with TRBD1 matching 11 bases. The CDR3 sequence is 14 residues long. The germline CDR1 and CDR2 sequences are MNHEY and SMNVEV (reference sequence). Unmatched junction bases numbered 6, after V lost 5 bases and J lost 7 bases. The CDR3 DNA reads TGTGCCAGCAGTGCGGGACAGGGGGGAGGTGGCTACACCTTC. Residues: CASSAGQGGGGYTF.

This sequence joins TRBV7-8 and TRBJ2-1; 10 bases are a match to TRBD2. This CDR3 contains 16 residues. Germline lookup yields CDR1 SGHVS and CDR2 FQNEAQ. The ends lost 0 bases at V and 3 bases at J; junction bases unmatched: 2. The CDR3 nucleotides read TGTGCCAGCAGCTTAGCAGGACTAGCGGTCTACAATGAGCAGTTCTTC. It yields the protein CASSLAGLAVYNEQFF.

This chain links TRBV29-1 with TRBJ2-1; weak D call: TRBD2 (5 bases). This CDR3 contains 10 residues. Germline CDR1 is SQVTM and CDR2 is ANQGSEA. Trimming removed 5 bases at V and 9 bases at J, with 8 bases between. This CDR3 reads CSVFSVEQFF. The DNA of the CDR3 is TGCAGCGTTTTTAGCGTTGAGCAGTTCTTC.

The chain couples TRBV9 to TRBJ1-1; 10 nucleotides align to TRBD1. V shed 0 bases and J 6 bases; nucleotides not matched to a gene: 8. CDR3 length: 16 amino acids. CDR1 and CDR2 (germline): SGDLS, YYNGEE. The CDR3 reads CASSVVSGQGFPEAFF. The CDR3 DNA reads as TGTGCCAGCAGCGTAGTTTCGGGACAGGGGTTCCCTGAAGCTTTCTTT.

The chain couples TRBV7-9 to TRBJ2-1; 13 nucleotides line up with TRBD2. Germline CDR1 reads SEHNR; CDR2 reads FQNEAQ (reference sequence). The CDR3 length is 15 residues. V was clipped by 5 bases and J by 6 bases; unmatched bases: 4. This chain's CDR3 is CASSQLAGGLNEQFF. The DNA of the CDR3 is TGTGCCAGCAGCCAACTAGCGGGAGGGCTCAATGAGCAGTTCTTC.

The V call is TRBV20-1, the J call TRBJ2-2, with TRBD1 identical over 7 bases. The junction had 4 bases not matched to a gene; V was cut back by 6 bases and J by 0 bases. Germline values: CDR1 DFQATT, CDR2 SNEGSKA (reference sequence). The CDR3 is 14 residues long. CDR3 loop: CSAYRGPNTGELFF. The CDR3 DNA follows: TGCAGTGCGTACAGGGGCCCGAACACCGGGGAGCTGTTTTTT.

CDR3 nucleotide sequence: TGCAGCGTTAATCAGGGGTACGAGCAGTACTTC. Amino acids: CSVNQGYEQYF. The chain uses TRBV29-1 and TRBJ2-7; tentatively, D is TRBD1 (6 bases). The CDR3 sequence is 11 residues long. V dropped 5 bases and J dropped 4 bases, with 9 bases sitting between them. From germline, CDR1 is SQVTM and CDR2 ANQGSEA.

The chain joins TRBV9 to TRBJ2-1, with D tentatively TRBD2 (6 bases). This CDR3 comprises 11 residues. V lost 7 bases to trimming and J lost 10 bases, with 12 bases between them. CDR1 and CDR2 (germline): SGDLS, YYNGEE. The CDR3: CASGDSVEQFF. The DNA for the CDR3 is TGTGCCAGCGGGGACTCGGTGGAGCAGTTCTTC.

The gene calls are TRBV4-1 and TRBJ1-1, with 7 bases lining up with TRBD1. The ends lost 3 bases at V and 4 bases at J; junction bases unmatched: 2. Germline CDR1 reads MGHRA; CDR2 reads YSYEKL. The CDR3 runs to 13 residues. The CDR3 coding sequence is TGCGCCAGCAGCCAGACAGGGAGCACTGAAGCTTTCTTT. Translating gives CASSQTGSTEAFF.

This chain links TRBV28 with TRBJ2-7; 8 positions agree with TRBD1. The CDR3 is 15 amino acids. Looked up from germline, CDR1 is MDHEN and CDR2 is SYDVKM. V was clipped by 5 bases and J by 5 bases; unmatched bases: 11. CDR3 amino acids: CASSPRQGTYHEQYF. CDR3 nucleotides: TGTGCCAGCAGTCCGCGACAGGGGACTTACCACGAGCAGTACTTC.

The chain carries TRBV19 and TRBJ2-2; a possible D gene is TRBD2 (5 bases). CDR1 is LNHDA and CDR2 is SQIVND in the germline V gene (reference sequence). The CDR3 consists of 14 residues. Trimming removed 2 bases at V and 4 bases at J, with 8 bases between. For the CDR3, the DNA is TGTGCCAGTAGTATACTAGCCAGCACCGGGGAGCTGTTTTTT. Residues: CASSILASTGELFF.

This clonotype appeared a single time. This chain links TRBV7-9 with TRBJ2-5; D may be TRBD1 (5 bases). The length of the CDR3 is 15 residues. Germline CDR1 and CDR2: SEHNR and FQNEAQ (reference sequence). The V and J ends lost 2 bases and 5 bases respectively, with 15 bases between them. CDR3 nucleotides: TGTGCCAGCAGCTTACTTCAGGGTGGATGGGAGACCCAGTACTTC. Amino acids: CASSLLQGGWETQYF.

The chain links TRBV20-1 to TRBJ2-3, with 8 bases matching TRBD2. This CDR3 is built from 15 residues. Germline V lookup: CDR1 DFQATT, CDR2 SNEGSKA (reference sequence). The ends lost 5 bases at V and 3 bases at J; junction bases unmatched: 10. CDR3 protein: CSAAGGAGVTDTQYF. The DNA for the CDR3 is TGCAGTGCTGCCGGAGGAGCGGGAGTGACAGATACGCAGTATTTT.

The CDR3 protein is CASSQAQRESYNEQFF. CDR3 DNA sequence: TGTGCCAGCAGCCAAGCTCAACGGGAGTCGTACAATGAGCAGTTCTTC. The chain links TRBV3-1 to TRBJ2-1; possible D gene TRBD2, 6 bases. This CDR3 is built from 16 residues. The germline V and J ends were trimmed by 1 base and 4 bases, with 14 bases remaining between them. Germline V gene sequence: CDR1 LGHDT, CDR2 YNNKEL (reference sequence).

The chain combines TRBV7-9 with TRBJ2-4, with a weak D call TRBD2 (5 bases). The germline gives CDR1 SEHNR, CDR2 FQNEAQ (reference sequence). This CDR3 region has 16 residues. V was cut by 5 bases and J by 3 bases, with 17 bases left in between. CDR3 sequence reads: CASSRLIALSKNIQYF. Written as DNA, the CDR3 is TGTGCCAGCAGCCGGTTGATAGCGCTAAGCAAAAACATTCAGTACTTC.

The V and J genes are TRBV2 and TRBJ2-1; TRBD2 matches 13 bases. This CDR3 region has 15 residues. Germline trimming cut 6 bases from V and 5 bases from J; bases unmatched to any gene: 4. Germline CDR1 SNHLY, CDR2 FYNNEI. The CDR3 DNA sequence: TGTGCCAGCAGACTAGCGGGAGGGCCCCACAATGAGCAGTTCTTC. This encodes CASRLAGGPHNEQFF.